This T cell receptor (beta chain) derives from a study of blood T cells in healthy people across ages (dated by TCRdb to about 2015). As for the study more broadly: In model experiments, template switching captured about one uniquely barcoded TCR beta cDNA molecule for every two T cells. Age-related changes in TCR beta repertoire diversity were measured in the study by deep sequencing normalized with unique cDNA molecular identifiers. To avoid experimental bias, donors of different ages were spread randomly across the sequencing lanes. Using the same blood draw, the study looked at two additional independent replicas of 1 million unique cDNA reads for two donors, one aged 18 to 29 and the other aged 80 or older. Four age groups were formed from the donors: young (average around 15 years), middle-aged (roughly 38), aged (around 62) and long-lived (about 80). Results and caveats for the whole study, not just this receptor: Observed TCR beta diversity correlated strongly with the percentage of naive T cells measured by flow cytometry. As age increased, observed TCR beta diversity per million T cells dropped in a roughly linear way, and a significant reduction was already evident by age about 40. The CMV infection status of donors was not known, potentially confounding age-related changes in expanded clonotypes. Total diversity estimates from one million sequenced T cells were considered lower bounds and underestimates. Bulk unsorted PBMC profiling prevented conclusive comparison of naive and antigen-experienced compartments. Compared with the aged group, more naive CD4+ T cells, fewer expanded clones and increased TCR diversity were shown by the long-lived group, suggesting age selection.

Library preparation employed 5' RACE. The data were produced on an Illumina HiSeq 2500. A second PCR of roughly 6 to 11 cycles was run with a J-beta primer mix and a sample-barcoded 5' primer. A template-switch 5' adaptor carrying 12 random nucleotides introduced a unique molecular identifier onto each TCR beta cDNA molecule. Each sample yielded at least 2.5 million CDR3-containing paired-end reads. The Mint cDNA synthesis kit, primed by a TRBC-specific oligonucleotide, was used to synthesize first-strand cDNA from all RNA. Following uracil-DNA glycosylase treatment, all cDNA underwent a first 18-cycle PCR with the universal primers M1SS and BC2_uni_R. From the authors' description of their analysis: For normalization, 1 million high-quality reads were randomly selected from each sample, with every read carrying a distinct molecular identifier. Reads sharing molecular identifiers were discarded rather than binned into consensus sequences. CDR3 identification, clonotype clustering and error correction used MiTCR with a Q25 quality threshold and the strictest error-elimination algorithm. A nonparametric unseen species model with Euler transformation was used to estimate lower-bound total TCR beta diversity. The raw public reads went through TCRdb reprocessing: fastp at Q25, MiXCR clone calling, in-frame beta chains kept. Under each unique CDR3 protein, matching rows form one entry showing the most common genes and DNA. These V and J calls originate from TCRdb's pipeline instead of the authors' own analysis. The sample yields about 1,800,000 distinct CDR3 sequences; about 28% were counted once. The ten largest clones represent 7.7% of the sample.

This clonotype was seen a few times. The target of this receptor is not known. It has no much larger one-base neighbor in the sample; base qualities were not kept. The donors were 40 or so Caucasian individuals from Russia, aged about 6 to 95 years, who were systemically healthy. Ten milliliters of peripheral blood were drawn from each donor into EDTA-treated Vacutainer tubes. Ficoll-Paque density-gradient centrifugation was used to isolate PBMCs, with at least 6 million obtained per sample. Total RNA, at least 5 micrograms per sample, was extracted from PBMCs with Trizol reagent. For every donor, an aliquot of PBMCs went through flow cytometry to measure the percentages of naive CD45RAhigh/CD27high T cells. Reading from cysteine to phenylalanine, the CDR3 counts 15 amino acids. Only the CDR3 region is kept as DNA, spanning 45 bases read in frame from base 1. V and J are truncated by 1 base and 0 bases respectively, leaving an intervening sequence of 7 bases. The germline V gene provides CDR1 SGHTA and CDR2 FQGNSA.

Sequences were obtained from blood. This receptor was identified in a woman under 40 in good health. Recombination connected TRBV7-2 to TRBJ2-1; confidence is insufficient to name the D gene. The CDR3 corresponds to CASSLVHSSYNEQFF. The DNA sequence is given as TGTGCCAGCAGCTTAGTCCATTCCTCCTACAATGAGCAGTTCTTC.